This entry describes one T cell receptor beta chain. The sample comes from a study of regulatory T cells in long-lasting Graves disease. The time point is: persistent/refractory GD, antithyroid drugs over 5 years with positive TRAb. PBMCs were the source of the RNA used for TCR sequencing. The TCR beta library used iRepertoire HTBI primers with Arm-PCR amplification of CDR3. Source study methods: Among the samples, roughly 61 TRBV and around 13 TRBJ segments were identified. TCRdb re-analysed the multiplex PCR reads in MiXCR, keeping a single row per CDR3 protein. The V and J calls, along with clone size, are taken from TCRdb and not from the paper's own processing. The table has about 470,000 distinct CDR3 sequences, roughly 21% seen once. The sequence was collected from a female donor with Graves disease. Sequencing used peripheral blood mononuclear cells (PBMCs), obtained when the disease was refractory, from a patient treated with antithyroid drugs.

As DNA, the CDR3 is TGTGCCAGTAGTGTCACAGGGTCCGGGGAGCTGTTTTTT. Its protein product is CASSVTGSGELFF. The chain recombines TRBV19 with TRBJ2-2; D might be TRBD1 (6 bases). V lost 5 bases and J lost 6, with 10 bases in between. Germline V gives CDR1 LNHDA, CDR2 SQIVND (reference sequence). The CDR3 spans 13 residues.